This T cell receptor (beta chain) was identified in a study of cytomegalovirus exposure and HLA in healthy donors (dated by TCRdb to 2016 to 2017). Notes on the research overall: An earlier analysis of about 560 of the donors reported about 280 Gb of sequence data and 117 million unique TCR beta sequences obtained from around 180 million T cells. Approximately 310 gigabases of sequencing data and 70 million to 100 million unique TCR sequences were included in an early release covering 500 to 750 HLA-typed donors. Of the 398 genotyped donors, roughly 85% fell in the genetic ancestry cluster associated with self-reported Caucasian donors. The study aimed to test whether cataloging public T cell receptors could reveal signatures of past pathogen exposure. The study profiled the T cell repertoires of 550 to 700 subjects by immunosequencing and related them to cytomegalovirus serostatus. A separate validation cohort of approximately 120 different subjects was used in addition to the approximately 670-subject first cohort. High-throughput TCR immunosequencing, statistical association of individual TCRs with disease status, and machine learning were combined to predict cytomegalovirus infection status. A later analysis re-examined previously published TCR beta repertoires from roughly 720 donors and added high-resolution HLA genotyping to investigate patterns of TCR occurrence. The later analysis used no new phenotypic data to find candidate immune exposures, relying instead on TCR beta sequences and their occurrence across donors. In an earlier analysis of 587 of the donors, high-throughput TCR beta sequencing was used to judge whether each TCR beta V gene segment behaved as functional or pseudogenic. Alongside the repertoire data, information on donor age, sex, ethnicity and CMV serostatus was compiled. A later genetic analysis used genome-wide SNP genotypes for about three fifths of the 666 donors, treating that subset as a discovery cohort. Every discovery cohort repertoire had been produced on one sequencing platform. Class I and class II HLA loci were covered by the typing at four-digit resolution. The number of donors typed differed by locus, with roughly 620-630 for A, B, C, DRB1 and DQB1, roughly 550 for DQA1, over 600 for DPA1, and some 440 for DPB1. Because of strong linkage in the cohort, five DR-DQ haplotypes were treated as single units for association and clustering. Among 398 genotyped donors of the cohort, an average of approximately 240,000 unique TCR beta nucleotide sequences was sequenced per donor, of which about 19% were non-productive.

The receptor library was made with the immunoSEQ multiplex PCR assay. The multiplex PCR relied on a mix of 60 forward primers for TCR Vbeta segments and 13 reverse primers for TCR Jbeta segments. The CDR3 region of rearranged TCR beta genes was amplified from genomic DNA by a multiplex PCR assay. Amplified TCR beta libraries were sequenced as 87-base-pair reads on the Illumina HiSeq System. The paper's processing steps were these. A later analysis tallied roughly 78 million unique TCR beta chains across the approximately 670 repertoires, and approximately 11 million of those chains were shared by two or more donors. A nearest-neighbor algorithm error-corrected the raw reads and collapsed the reads into unique sequences, merging closely related sequences to remove PCR and sequencing errors. Alignment of CDR3 sequences to IMGT reference sequences was used to assign V, D and J gene segments. For a sequence to be retained, at least a six-nucleotide match to both a V gene segment and a J gene segment was required. A rearrangement was called productive if the CDR3 had no stop codons and remained in frame with V and J, and every other rearrangement was called non-productive. CDR3 was defined according to IMGT convention as the region running from the second conserved V-encoded cysteine to the conserved J-encoded phenylalanine. In an earlier analysis of approximately 590 of the donors, sequences lacking an unambiguous match to a single V gene segment were excluded. An earlier analysis of approximately 590 of the donors called V segments functional above 56.7% productive rearrangements and segregating when the between-donor standard deviation exceeded 5%. A statistical classification framework was built to diagnose cytomegalovirus status from the catalog of TCR beta chain sequences. In a later analysis, TCR nucleotide sequences were compared against IMGT/GENE-DB human TR gene sequences so that V and J genes could be assigned. The TCRdist pipeline was used in a later analysis to assign CDR3 sequences and most-parsimonious VDJ recombination scenarios. In a later analysis, every TCR beta chain was defined by the combination of its CDR3 amino acid sequence and its V-gene family, and reads without a unique V-gene family were dropped. As a way to deal with suspected cross-contamination and a sequencing artifact, a later analysis dropped roughly 600 nucleotide sequences that were highly shared and had low generation probability. A later analysis calculated a clonal expansion index for each public chain from normalized within-repertoire ranks of inferred template counts. A later analysis computed generation probabilities with a VDJ recombination model fitted to out-of-frame rearrangements, and checked the results against IGoR. A later analysis scored TCR-TCR, TCR-HLA and TCR-CMV co-occurrence with hypergeometric tests, applying a repertoire-size bias correction to TCR pairs. False discovery rates were estimated in a later analysis by permuting HLA or CMV assignments 20 times. In a later analysis, co-occurring TCRs were grouped using DBSCAN, and TCRdist sequence similarity was added for clustering within HLA-allele-positive subsets. Co-occurrence clustering excluded repertoires with fewer than 30,000 or more than 120,000 public chains, plus five with anomalous nucleotide sharing. In its TCRdb copy, this immuneACCESS table keeps in-frame sequences only and misses some clones. Where compared with another copy, unresolved V genes explain less than half of these, and the others have no known cause. D and trimming come from the DNA, and the V and J calls and clone size come from that table. The sample table holds 150,000 or so clones, of which around two thirds were seen once. The ten largest account for under 2.5% of the sample.

Concerning this clone: Its antigen has not been determined. Base qualities are not at hand, and no much larger clone is one base apart.

Study-wide conclusions, independent of this receptor: A further reported finding was that TCR beta sequences accurately predicted the HLA-A and HLA-B alleles for most subjects in the first cohort. In vitro tests confirmed that a few of the cytomegalovirus-associated TCR beta chains recognize cytomegalovirus antigens. In a later analysis, 15,000 to 20,000 TCR beta sequences were associated with specific HLA alleles at a false discovery rate of 0.05. The presence/absence analyses assumed that sequencing depth was roughly uniform across donors, and that assumption may not be true. The authors suggested that the approach could potentially be extended to other disease states and immunological phenotypes. A cluster of highly shared sequence variants was judged likely to represent a technical artifact of the sequencing pipeline. Correlated functional status among segregating V segments might be attributable to linkage disequilibrium, but an unknown experimental factor could not be ruled out. Assigning TCR associations to individual alleles was difficult when HLA alleles, especially DR and DQ, strongly co-occurred. In this cohort, only TCR beta chains were sequenced, and detectable features were limited by the absence of alpha or paired-chain data. The classifier was reported to diagnose cytomegalovirus status with high specificity and sensitivity in both the original cohort and the validation cohort. The study listed 164 TCR beta chains as associated with cytomegalovirus. Most CMV-associated TCR beta chains appeared to be HLA-restricted in a later analysis, and the HLA associations seemed to be driven largely by CMV exposure. Some IMGT-functional V segments, including TRBV6-2 and TRBV6-3, could not be told apart with the 87-base-pair reads, so those segments were excluded. Because HLA typing was missing for some donors at each locus, association tests included only the typed subset. An earlier analysis of around 600 of the donors showed that most TCR beta V segments appeared in productive rearrangements either about 87% or about 30% of the time, which broadly matched IMGT annotations. Because counts were too low, about 15 rarely observed V segments, including chromosome 9 orphons, were left out of the earlier analysis of some 640 of the donors. CMV serostatus was the only immune exposure information available for the cohort. In a later analysis, HLA-associated TCR beta chains showed more clonal expansion and lower generation probabilities than non-associated chains that were equally common. In a later genetic analysis, a missense DCLRE1C variant was associated with V-gene and J-gene trimming of TCR beta chains, and the association was replicated in an independent cohort. While some public TCRs were present in many individuals, most TCR sequences turned up only very rarely across donors. A later analysis reported that several top co-occurrence clusters appeared linked to parvovirus B19, influenza, CMV and Epstein-Barr virus. In a later genetic analysis, fewer N-insertions in productive TCRs were reported among donors in an Asian-associated ancestry cluster than the roughly 640-donor mean. In a later analysis, TCR association rates were found to vary across HLA loci, with the most associated TCRs seen for DRB1 alleles and the fewest for HLA-C alleles.

The germline V gene (reference sequence) gives CDR1 as SGHNT and CDR2 as YYREEE. From the cysteine up to the phenylalanine, the CDR3 has a length of 15 residues. CDR3 DNA only is kept here, 45 bases in frame from base 1. Trimming removed 4 bases from V and 4 bases from J; the gene matches leave 6 bases unexplained. The cohort comprised some 730 healthy bone marrow donors. At the time of sampling, all cohort members were nominally healthy, though unrecorded immune exposures were likely present. The donor tested CMV seropositive and was one of the 289 seropositive cohort members. Every donor gave a peripheral blood sample, and the peripheral blood mononuclear cells from that sample were used for TCR beta sequencing. Genomic DNA extraction from the blood cell samples was performed with the Qiagen DNeasy Blood Extraction Kit.

This receptor was taken from a woman aged 55-70 years in good health and CMV-seropositive. Recombination linked TRBV5-4 to TRBJ2-1, with TRBD2 matching 9 junction bases. The sample was PBMCs. The DNA reads as follows: TGTGCCAGCAGCACTCCAGCGGGAGGTTACAATGAGCAGTTCTTC. It translates as CASSTPAGGYNEQFF.